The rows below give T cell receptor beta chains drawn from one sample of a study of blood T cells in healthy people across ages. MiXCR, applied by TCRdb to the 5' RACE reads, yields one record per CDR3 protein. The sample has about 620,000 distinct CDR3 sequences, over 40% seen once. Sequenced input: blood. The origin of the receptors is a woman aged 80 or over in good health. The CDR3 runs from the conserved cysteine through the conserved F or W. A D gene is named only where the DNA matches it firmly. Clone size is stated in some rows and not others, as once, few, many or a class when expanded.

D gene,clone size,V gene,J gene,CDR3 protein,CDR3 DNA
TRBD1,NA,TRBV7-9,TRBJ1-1,CASSPPRGPTEAFF,TGTGCCAGCAGCCCTCCGAGGGGGCCGACTGAAGCTTTCTTT
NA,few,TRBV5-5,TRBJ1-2,CASSSRGGGNYGYTF,TGTGCCAGCAGCTCCCGTGGAGGGGGAAACTATGGCTACACCTTC
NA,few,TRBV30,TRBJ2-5,CAWAAGQKETQYF,TGTGCCTGGGCGGCTGGACAGAAAGAGACCCAGTACTTC
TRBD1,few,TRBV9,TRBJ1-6,CASSEVLTGAAPLHF,TGTGCCAGCAGCGAGGTATTAACAGGGGCGGCACCCCTCCACTTT
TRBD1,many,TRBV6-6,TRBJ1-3,CASSTGVSFAGNTIYF,TGTGCCAGCAGCACAGGGGTATCTTTCGCTGGAAACACCATATATTTT
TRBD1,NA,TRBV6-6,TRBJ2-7,CASSGLDRDPYEQYF,TGTGCCAGCAGTGGCTTGGACAGGGACCCCTACGAGCAGTACTTC
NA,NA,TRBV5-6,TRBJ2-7,CASSLMPGKFYEQYF,TGTGCCAGCAGCTTGATGCCGGGAAAATTCTACGAGCAGTACTTC
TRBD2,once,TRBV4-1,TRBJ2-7,CASSQPGLGSYEQYF,TGCGCCAGCAGCCAGCCCGGACTAGGGTCCTACGAGCAGTACTTC
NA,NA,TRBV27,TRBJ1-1,CASRSGQFTEAFF,TGTGCCAGCAGGTCCGGACAGTTCACTGAAGCTTTCTTT
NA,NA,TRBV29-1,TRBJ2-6,CSVELTTGANVLTF,TGCAGCGTTGAACTAACTACTGGGGCCAACGTCCTGACTTTC
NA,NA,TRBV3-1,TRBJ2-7,CASSHYGSYEQYF,TGTGCCAGCAGCCATTACGGGTCCTACGAGCAGTACTTC
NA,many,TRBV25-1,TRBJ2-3,CASSRQTMPDTQYF,TGTGCCAGCAGTAGACAGACCATGCCGGATACGCAGTATTTT
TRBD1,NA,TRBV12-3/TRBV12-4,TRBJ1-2,CASRGDRWGYTF,TGTGCCAGCAGGGGGGACAGGTGGGGCTACACCTTC
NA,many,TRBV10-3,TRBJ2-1,CAISEERGRNEQFF,TGTGCCATCAGTGAGGAGAGAGGGCGTAATGAGCAGTTCTTC
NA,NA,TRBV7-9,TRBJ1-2,CASSRRDAETYGYTF,TGTGCCAGCAGCCGTCGTGATGCGGAAACCTATGGCTACACCTTC
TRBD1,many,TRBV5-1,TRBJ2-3,CASSVQGSGTDTQYF,TGCGCCAGCAGCGTACAGGGGTCCGGGACAGATACGCAGTATTTT
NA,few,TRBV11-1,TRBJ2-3,CASSLGSVYDTQYF,TGTGCCAGCAGCTTAGGGAGTGTCTACGATACGCAGTATTTT
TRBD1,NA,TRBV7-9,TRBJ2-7,CASSFARDSMAHEQYF,TGTGCCAGCAGCTTCGCCCGGGACAGTATGGCCCACGAGCAGTACTTC
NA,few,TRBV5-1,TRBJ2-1,CASSVGGHYNEQFF,TGCGCCAGCAGCGTGGGGGGCCACTACAATGAGCAGTTCTTC
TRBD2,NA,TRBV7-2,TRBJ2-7,CASRSGGSSYEQYF,TGTGCCAGCAGGAGTGGCGGGAGCTCCTACGAGCAGTACTTC
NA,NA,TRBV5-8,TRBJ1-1,CASTRDVSEAFF,TGTGCCAGCACCAGGGACGTTTCTGAAGCTTTCTTT
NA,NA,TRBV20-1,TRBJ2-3,CSARDPGWNTDTQYF,TGCAGTGCTAGAGATCCAGGGTGGAACACAGATACGCAGTATTTT
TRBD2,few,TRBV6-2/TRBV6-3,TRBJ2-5,CASGRSGNQETQYF,TGTGCCAGCGGCCGTAGCGGGAACCAAGAGACCCAGTACTTC
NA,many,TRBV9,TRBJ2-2,CASSVQGHGELFF,TGTGCCAGCAGCGTACAGGGTCACGGGGAGCTGTTTTTT
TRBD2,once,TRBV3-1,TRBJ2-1,CASSQGAGTRGNEQFF,TGTGCCAGCAGCCAAGGGGCCGGGACTAGAGGCAATGAGCAGTTCTTC
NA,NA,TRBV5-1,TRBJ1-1,CANSLDTRAYNTEAFF,TGCGCCAACAGCTTGGACACCAGGGCCTACAACACTGAAGCTTTCTTT
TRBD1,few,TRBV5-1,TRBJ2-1,CASSLDVTGDKFF,TGCGCCAGCAGCCTAGACGTCACAGGGGATAAGTTCTTC
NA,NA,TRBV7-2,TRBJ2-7,CASTNPDSSYEQYF,TGTGCCAGCACGAATCCGGACAGCTCCTACGAGCAGTACTTC
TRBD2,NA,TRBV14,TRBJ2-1,CASSPGGVNEQFF,TGTGCCAGCAGCCCGGGGGGGGTAAATGAGCAGTTCTTC
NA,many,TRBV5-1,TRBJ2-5,CASSVGVEETQYF,TGCGCCAGCAGCGTCGGGGTAGAAGAGACCCAGTACTTC
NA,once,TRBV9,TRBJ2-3,CASRPTDTAPQYF,TGTGCCAGCCGCCCGACCGACACCGCGCCGCAGTATTTT
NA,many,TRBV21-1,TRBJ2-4,CASSKAETASQPSDIQYF,TGTGCCAGCAGCAAAGCGGAGACAGCCTCGCAACCATCGGACATTCAGTACTTC
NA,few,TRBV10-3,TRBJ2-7,CAISDGLENSYEQYF,TGTGCCATCAGTGATGGACTTGAAAACTCCTACGAGCAGTACTTC
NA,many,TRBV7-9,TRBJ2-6,CASSLSFSRVSSGANVLTF,TGTGCCAGCAGCTTGTCCTTCAGTAGAGTTAGCTCTGGGGCCAACGTCCTGACTTTC
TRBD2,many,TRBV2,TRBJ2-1,CASNRAGEGNEQFF,TGTGCCAGCAACCGAGCGGGAGAGGGGAATGAGCAGTTCTTC
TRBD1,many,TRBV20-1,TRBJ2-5,CSASGGTGIQETQYF,TGCAGTGCTAGCGGAGGGACAGGGATCCAAGAGACCCAGTACTTC
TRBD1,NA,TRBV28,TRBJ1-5,CASRADRGPLRPQHF,TGTGCCAGCAGGGCGGACAGGGGACCGCTTCGGCCCCAGCATTTT
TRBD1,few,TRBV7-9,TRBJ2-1,CASSYDRATLYNEQFF,TGTGCCAGCAGCTATGACAGGGCGACCCTCTACAATGAGCAGTTCTTC
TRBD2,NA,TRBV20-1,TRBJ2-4,CSGLTAGDVKNIQYF,TGCAGTGGTTTGACAGCGGGAGACGTCAAAAACATTCAGTACTTC
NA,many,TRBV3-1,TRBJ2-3,CASSPMGSTRGDTQYF,TGTGCCAGCAGCCCTATGGGGAGTACCCGGGGAGATACGCAGTATTTT
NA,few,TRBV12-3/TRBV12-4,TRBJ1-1,CASSSHDGDEAFF,TGTGCCAGCAGTTCCCACGACGGGGATGAAGCTTTCTTT
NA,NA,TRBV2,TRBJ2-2,CASKKLEGNTGELFF,TGTGCCAGCAAGAAGTTGGAAGGGAACACCGGGGAGCTGTTTTTT
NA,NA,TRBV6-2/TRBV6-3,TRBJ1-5,CASSLLRVDNQPQHF,TGTGCCAGCAGTCTTTTAAGAGTTGACAATCAGCCCCAGCATTTT
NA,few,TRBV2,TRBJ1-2,CASSERRKYGYTF,TGTGCCAGCAGTGAAAGACGGAAATATGGCTACACCTTC
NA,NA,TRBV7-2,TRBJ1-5,CASSLEALTVSNQPQHF,TGTGCCAGCAGCTTAGAAGCCCTGACAGTTAGCAATCAGCCCCAGCATTTT
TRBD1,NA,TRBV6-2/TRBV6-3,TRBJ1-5,CASSRMTGLFNQPQHF,TGTGCCAGCAGCCGCATGACAGGGCTCTTCAATCAGCCCCAGCATTTT
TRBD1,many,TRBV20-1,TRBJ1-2,CSAPRDRAEGDYGYTF,TGCAGTGCTCCGAGAGACAGGGCAGAGGGGGACTATGGCTACACCTTC
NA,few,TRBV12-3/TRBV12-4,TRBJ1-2,CASSVNQGRGYTF,TGTGCCAGCAGTGTTAACCAGGGTCGAGGCTACACCTTC
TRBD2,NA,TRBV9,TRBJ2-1,CASSVGSGGALEQFF,TGTGCCAGCAGCGTAGGCAGCGGGGGGGCGCTTGAGCAGTTCTTC
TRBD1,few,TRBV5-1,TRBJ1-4,CASSHRGVNEKLFF,TGCGCCAGCAGCCACAGGGGAGTGAATGAAAAACTGTTTTTT
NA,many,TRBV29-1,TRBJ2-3,CSAQGLETTDTQYF,TGCAGCGCCCAAGGACTGGAAACCACAGATACGCAGTATTTT
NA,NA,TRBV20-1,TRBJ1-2,CSARDQGRTQQGYTF,TGCAGTGCTAGAGATCAGGGACGCACCCAGCAAGGCTACACCTTC
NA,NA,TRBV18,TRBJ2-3,CASSPNTQYF,TGTGCCAGCTCACCAAACACGCAGTATTTT
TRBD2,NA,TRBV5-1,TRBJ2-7,CASSLGLAGSEQYF,TGCGCCAGCAGCTTAGGACTAGCGGGATCCGAGCAGTACTTC
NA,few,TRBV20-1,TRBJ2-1,CSARPRGSYNEQFF,TGCAGTGCTAGACCCCGGGGCAGCTACAATGAGCAGTTCTTC
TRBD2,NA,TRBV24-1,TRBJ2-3,CATAGGREGPTDTQYF,TGTGCCACGGCTGGCGGGCGGGAGGGCCCCACAGATACGCAGTATTTT
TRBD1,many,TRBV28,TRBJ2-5,CASKRAGTGQETQYF,TGTGCCAGCAAAAGAGCCGGGACAGGACAAGAGACCCAGTACTTC
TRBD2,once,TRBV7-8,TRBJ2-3,CASSSRGGKYTDTQYF,TGTGCCAGCAGCTCCCGGGGGGGGAAATACACAGATACGCAGTATTTT